Listed below are T cell receptor beta chains from one sample, sequenced in a study of CD8 T cells in Susac syndrome. One entry per CDR3 protein results from TCRdb running MiXCR on the immunoSEQ multiplex PCR reads. Here the sample spans about 120,000 distinct CDR3 sequences, around 94% being singletons. The source material was CD4+ T cells from PBMCs. The receptors stem from a human donor with multiple sclerosis. CDR3s include the opening cysteine and the closing phenylalanine or tryptophan. A D gene is named only where the DNA matches it firmly. Size tells how often a clone was seen (once, few, many) or the class of an expanded clone, and some rows leave it out.

J,V,size,length,D,CDR3,DNA
TRBJ2-5,TRBV10-2,NA,14,NA,CASSAAGRGETQYF,TGCGCCAGCAGTGCGGCGGGAAGGGGGGAGACCCAGTACTTC
TRBJ2-3,TRBV7-2,NA,14,NA,CASSSLSRADTQYF,TGTGCCAGCAGCTCCCTAAGCAGGGCAGATACGCAGTATTTT
TRBJ2-7,TRBV20-1,NA,14,NA,CSARGGGGSYEQYF,TGCAGTGCTAGAGGGGGAGGGGGCTCCTACGAGCAGTACTTC
TRBJ1-4,TRBV4-1,NA,13,NA,CASSQGTVEKLFF,TGCGCCAGCAGCCAAGGGACAGTCGAAAAACTGTTTTTT
TRBJ2-5,TRBV9,NA,15,NA,CASSAPLGGGETQYF,TGTGCCAGCAGCGCGCCACTAGGGGGTGGGGAGACCCAGTACTTC
TRBJ1-6,TRBV7-9,NA,17,NA,CASSLDVAQSRHSPLHF,TGTGCCAGCAGCTTAGATGTGGCCCAGAGTAGGCATTCACCCCTCCACTTT
TRBJ2-3,TRBV13,NA,16,NA,CASSLVVRGGTDTQYF,TGTGCCAGCAGCTTAGTTGTGCGGGGTGGCACAGATACGCAGTATTTT
TRBJ2-2,TRBV2,NA,15,NA,CASKTGTGTTGELFF,TGTGCCAGCAAGACCGGGACCGGGACCACCGGGGAGCTGTTTTTT
TRBJ1-3,TRBV7-2,once,14,NA,CASSLLGAGNTIYF,TGTGCCAGCAGCTTACTTGGGGCTGGAAACACCATATATTTT
TRBJ1-1,TRBV16,NA,14,NA,CASSQSVLNTEAFF,TGTGCCAGCAGCCAATCAGTCCTGAACACTGAAGCTTTCTTT
TRBJ2-7,TRBV4-1,NA,14,TRBD1,CASSRDRGPYEQYF,TGCGCCAGCAGCCGAGACAGGGGTCCCTACGAGCAGTACTTC
TRBJ2-7,TRBV12-3/TRBV12-4,NA,12,TRBD1,CASRYDRGEQYF,TGTGCCAGCAGGTATGACAGGGGCGAGCAGTACTTC
TRBJ1-1,TRBV12-3/TRBV12-4,once,15,TRBD1,CASSQTGYVNTEAFF,TGTGCCAGCAGTCAGACAGGGTACGTGAACACTGAAGCTTTCTTT
TRBJ1-5,TRBV29-1,NA,13,NA,CSVQGDGNQPQHF,TGCAGCGTCCAAGGGGACGGCAATCAGCCCCAGCATTTT
TRBJ1-2,TRBV30,once,14,NA,CAWRTRQVNYGYTF,TGTGCCTGGAGGACACGACAGGTCAACTATGGCTACACCTTC
TRBJ2-2,TRBV7-9,NA,16,TRBD2,CASSPPAAGGSGELFF,TGTGCCAGCAGCCCCCCGGCAGCGGGAGGTTCCGGGGAGCTGTTTTTT
TRBJ2-7,TRBV20-1,NA,16,NA,CSARGKSRIASYEQYF,TGCAGTGCTAGAGGGAAAAGCCGAATAGCTTCCTACGAGCAGTACTTC
TRBJ1-2,TRBV10-2,NA,15,NA,CASSEDLQGVDGYTF,TGCGCCAGCAGTGAGGACCTTCAGGGAGTTGATGGCTACACCTTC
TRBJ1-6,TRBV9,NA,16,NA,CASSVEEGSYNSPLHF,TGTGCCAGCAGCGTAGAGGAGGGCTCCTATAATTCACCCCTCCACTTT
TRBJ1-5,TRBV29-1,NA,15,TRBD1,CSAWEGGTGNQPQHF,TGCAGCGCGTGGGAAGGAGGGACAGGCAATCAGCCCCAGCATTTT
TRBJ1-1,TRBV18,NA,15,NA,CASSPQGWGNTEAFF,TGTGCCAGCTCACCCCAGGGATGGGGGAACACTGAAGCTTTCTTT
TRBJ2-1,TRBV11-2,NA,13,NA,CASSAAQAGEQFF,TGTGCCAGCAGTGCCGCACAGGCAGGTGAGCAGTTCTTC
TRBJ1-2,TRBV6-2/TRBV6-3,NA,18,NA,CASSYFLGQDLTSYGYTF,TGTGCCAGCAGTTACTTTCTCGGGCAGGATCTTACTTCTTATGGCTACACCTTC
TRBJ2-1,TRBV6-2/TRBV6-3,NA,15,NA,CASSPAGGTGNEQFF,TGTGCCAGCAGCCCTGCGGGCGGTACAGGGAATGAGCAGTTCTTC
TRBJ1-1,TRBV5-4,NA,15,TRBD1,CASSFKGGWNTEAFF,TGTGCCAGCAGCTTTAAAGGGGGCTGGAACACTGAAGCTTTCTTT
TRBJ1-1,TRBV3-1,NA,13,NA,CASSQNRATEAFF,TGTGCCAGCAGCCAAAATCGGGCTACTGAAGCTTTCTTT
TRBJ1-2,TRBV20-1,few,12,NA,CSAPDRDYGYTF,TGCAGTGCTCCGGACAGAGACTATGGCTACACCTTC
TRBJ1-2,TRBV4-2,NA,14,NA,CASSVGQKNYGYTF,TGTGCCAGCAGCGTCGGACAAAAGAACTATGGCTACACCTTC
TRBJ1-2,TRBV6-1,NA,14,NA,CASSERGFNYGYTF,TGTGCCAGCAGTGAAAGGGGATTTAACTATGGCTACACCTTC
TRBJ2-7,TRBV30,once,20,TRBD2,CAWSVRWKGLAGAGTYEQYF,TGTGCCTGGAGTGTAAGGTGGAAGGGACTAGCGGGAGCCGGCACATACGAGCAGTACTTC
TRBJ1-4,TRBV29-1,NA,12,NA,CSVGQQGGKLFF,TGCAGCGTTGGACAGCAGGGAGGAAAACTGTTTTTT
TRBJ1-1,TRBV30,NA,15,TRBD1,CAWSVGGTGRVEAFF,TGTGCCTGGAGTGTAGGCGGGACAGGGAGGGTGGAAGCTTTCTTT
TRBJ1-2,TRBV6-5,once,14,TRBD1,CASSYGQGMYGYTF,TGTGCCAGCAGTTACGGACAGGGGATGTATGGCTACACCTTC
TRBJ2-7,TRBV20-1,once,11,NA,CSFLGLNEQYF,TGCAGTTTCCTAGGATTAAACGAGCAGTACTTC
TRBJ1-4,TRBV30,NA,14,NA,CAWSMIRGGEKLFF,TGTGCCTGGAGTATGATCAGGGGCGGTGAAAAACTGTTTTTT
TRBJ1-2,TRBV6-6,NA,16,NA,CASSPRSGNSNYGYTF,TGTGCCAGCAGTCCACGTTCAGGGAATTCTAACTATGGCTACACCTTC
TRBJ2-2,TRBV12-5,NA,12,NA,CASGLWAGELFF,TGTGCTAGTGGTTTGTGGGCCGGGGAGCTGTTTTTT
TRBJ2-7,TRBV30,NA,14,TRBD2,CAWASGTSLSEQYF,TGTGCCTGGGCCTCCGGGACTAGCCTAAGCGAGCAGTACTTC
TRBJ1-6,TRBV5-4,NA,14,NA,CASSLEAGNSPLHF,TGTGCCAGCAGCTTGGAGGCAGGGAATTCACCCCTCCACTTT
TRBJ2-3,TRBV10-3,NA,14,TRBD2,CAIRRTSGTDTQYF,TGTGCCATCAGGCGGACTAGCGGGACAGATACGCAGTATTTT
TRBJ1-2,TRBV23-1,NA,15,NA,CASIQGQTSNYGYTF,TGCGCCAGCATCCAAGGACAGACTTCTAACTATGGCTACACCTTC
TRBJ2-7,TRBV7-9,NA,14,TRBD1,CASSSDRGSYEQYF,TGTGCCAGCAGCTCTGACAGGGGATCCTACGAGCAGTACTTC
TRBJ2-4,TRBV24-1,NA,15,NA,CATSDFKDGENIQYF,TGTGCCACCAGTGATTTCAAGGACGGGGAAAACATTCAGTACTTC
TRBJ2-5,TRBV30,NA,12,NA,CAWSTGQETQYF,TGTGCCTGGAGCACAGGGCAAGAGACCCAGTACTTC
TRBJ1-2,TRBV19,NA,14,NA,CASSSAGVYYGYTF,TGTGCCAGTAGTTCCGCAGGGGTTTACTATGGCTACACCTTC
TRBJ2-3,TRBV19,NA,15,TRBD1,CASSTRQGVRDTQYF,TGTGCCAGTAGTACCCGACAGGGAGTAAGAGATACGCAGTATTTT
TRBJ1-1,TRBV12-3/TRBV12-4,NA,16,NA,CASSLGGRPANTEAFF,TGTGCCAGCAGTTTAGGAGGACGGCCTGCGAACACTGAAGCTTTCTTT
TRBJ2-7,TRBV7-2,NA,13,NA,CASSLAGQGEQYF,TGTGCCAGCAGCTTAGCGGGGCAGGGCGAGCAGTACTTC
TRBJ1-1,TRBV4-2,NA,16,TRBD1,CASSQVRGTGGHEAFF,TGTGCCAGCAGCCAAGTGAGGGGGACAGGCGGGCACGAAGCTTTCTTT